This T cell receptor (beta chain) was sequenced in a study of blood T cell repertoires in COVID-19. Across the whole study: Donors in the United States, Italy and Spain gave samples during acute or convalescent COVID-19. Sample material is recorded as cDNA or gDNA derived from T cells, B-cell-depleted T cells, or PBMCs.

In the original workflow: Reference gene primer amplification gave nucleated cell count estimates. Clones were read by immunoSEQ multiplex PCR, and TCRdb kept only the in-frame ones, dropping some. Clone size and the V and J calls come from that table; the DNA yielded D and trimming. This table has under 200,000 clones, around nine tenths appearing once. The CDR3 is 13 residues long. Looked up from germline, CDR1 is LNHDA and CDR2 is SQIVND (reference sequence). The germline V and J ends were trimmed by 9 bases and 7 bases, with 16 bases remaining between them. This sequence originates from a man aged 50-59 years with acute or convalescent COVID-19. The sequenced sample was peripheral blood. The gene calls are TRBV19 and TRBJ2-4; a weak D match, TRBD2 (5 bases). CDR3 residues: CASSLGALNIQYF. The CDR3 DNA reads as TGTGCCAGCTCACTAGGCGCTCTGAACATTCAGTACTTC.